Listed below are T cell receptor beta chains from one sample, sequenced in a study of human T cells and chemical hapten exposure. One entry per CDR3 protein results from TCRdb running MiXCR on the RACE reads. The table records tens of thousands of distinct CDR3 sequences, more than 8% of them present only once. Sequenced here: whole blood, sampled in connection with sensitization to the hapten diphenylcyclopropenone (DPC). All receptors come from a man aged 50 to 59 with alopecia areata. Some clones in this sample may be carry-over from other donors' samples. Both conserved end residues are part of each CDR3. The order of the fields is D gene, clone size, J gene, V gene, CDR3 DNA, CDR3 protein. D genes are given only for firm matches. Clone size, where shown, is once, few, many, or a class for clones that have expanded.

.,many,TRBJ2-1,TRBV20-1,TGCAGTGCTAGAGATCCCGGGCAGACCCTATCCTACAATGAGCAGTTCTTC,CSARDPGQTLSYNEQFF
.,few,TRBJ1-5,TRBV28,TGTGCCAGCAGTTCCCCGAATAGCAATCAGCCCCAGCATTTT,CASSSPNSNQPQHF
.,many,TRBJ2-3,TRBV7-8,TGTGCCAGCAGCTTCTTCCGGGAAGCAGATACGCAGTATTTT,CASSFFREADTQYF
.,.,TRBJ2-7,TRBV12-3/TRBV12-4,TGTGCCAGCAGCCAGACCCCGCCATCCTACGAGCAGTACTTC,CASSQTPPSYEQYF
.,many,TRBJ1-6,TRBV5-8,TGTGCCAGCAGCTTCACCGGGGATTCACCCCTCCACTTT,CASSFTGDSPLHF
TRBD1,few,TRBJ1-6,TRBV7-9,TGTGCCAGCAGCTCCGGACCGCAGGGGGGTTCACCCCTCCACTTT,CASSSGPQGGSPLHF
TRBD1,few,TRBJ1-2,TRBV5-4,TGTGCCAGCAGCTTGGCAGGGGGCGTCTATGGCTACACCTTC,CASSLAGGVYGYTF
TRBD2,few,TRBJ2-1,TRBV5-1,TGCGCCAGCAGCAACGGGAGGACCTCCTACAATGAGCAGTTCTTC,CASSNGRTSYNEQFF
.,.,TRBJ2-5,TRBV28,TGTGCCAGCAGTTTGGGTACAGGACAAGAGACCCAGTACTTC,CASSLGTGQETQYF
TRBD2,few,TRBJ2-7,TRBV6-5,TGTGCCAGCAGACCGGGACTAGCCTTGGGGCAGTACTTC,CASRPGLALGQYF
TRBD2,many,TRBJ2-3,TRBV6-1,TGTGCCAGCAGTGACTTCGGAGGACTAGCGGGCACAGATACGCAGTATTTT,CASSDFGGLAGTDTQYF
TRBD2,few,TRBJ2-1,TRBV9,TGTGCCAGCAGCGTAGCTAGCGGGTCCGTTTCGGAGCAGTTCTTC,CASSVASGSVSEQFF